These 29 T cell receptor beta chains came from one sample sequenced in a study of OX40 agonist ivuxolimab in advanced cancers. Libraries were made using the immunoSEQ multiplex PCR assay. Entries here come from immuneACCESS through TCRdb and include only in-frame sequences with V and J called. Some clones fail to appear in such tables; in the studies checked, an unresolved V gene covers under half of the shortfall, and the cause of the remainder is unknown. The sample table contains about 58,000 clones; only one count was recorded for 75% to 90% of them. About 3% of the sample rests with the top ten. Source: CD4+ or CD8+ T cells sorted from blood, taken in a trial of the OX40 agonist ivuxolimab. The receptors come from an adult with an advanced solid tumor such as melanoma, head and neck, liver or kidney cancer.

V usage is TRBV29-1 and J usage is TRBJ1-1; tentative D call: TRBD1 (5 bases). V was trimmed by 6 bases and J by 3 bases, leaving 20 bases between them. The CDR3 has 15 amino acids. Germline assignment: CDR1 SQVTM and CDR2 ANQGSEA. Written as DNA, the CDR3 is TGCAGCGTGAGCCCGCTCGGGAGGGGTCACACTGAAGCTTTCTTT. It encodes CSVSPLGRGHTEAFF.

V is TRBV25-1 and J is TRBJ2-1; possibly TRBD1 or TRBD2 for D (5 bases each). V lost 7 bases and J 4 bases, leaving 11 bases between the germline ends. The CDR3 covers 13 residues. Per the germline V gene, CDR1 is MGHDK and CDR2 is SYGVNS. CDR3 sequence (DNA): TGTGCCAGCATGGGGGTCGGATACAATGAGCAGTTCTTC. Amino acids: CASMGVGYNEQFF.

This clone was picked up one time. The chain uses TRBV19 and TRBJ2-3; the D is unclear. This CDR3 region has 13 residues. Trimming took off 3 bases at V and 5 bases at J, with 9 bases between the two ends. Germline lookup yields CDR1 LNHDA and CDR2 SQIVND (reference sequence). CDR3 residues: CASSIARGDTQYF. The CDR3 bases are TGTGCCAGTAGTATCGCCCGCGGAGATACGCAGTATTTT.

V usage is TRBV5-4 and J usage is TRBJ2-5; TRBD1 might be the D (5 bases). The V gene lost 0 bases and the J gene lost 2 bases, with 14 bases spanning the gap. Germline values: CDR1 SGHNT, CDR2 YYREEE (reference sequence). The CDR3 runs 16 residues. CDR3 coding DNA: TGTGCCAGCAGCTTGGCCAAGGGGCACCTACAAGAGACCCAGTACTTC. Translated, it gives CASSLAKGHLQETQYF.

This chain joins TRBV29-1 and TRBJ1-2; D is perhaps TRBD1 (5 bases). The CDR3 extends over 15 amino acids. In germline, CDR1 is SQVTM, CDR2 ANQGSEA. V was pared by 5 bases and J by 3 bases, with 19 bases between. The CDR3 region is CSVTARGRYDYGYTF. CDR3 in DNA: TGCAGCGTTACCGCACGGGGGAGGTATGACTATGGCTACACCTTC.

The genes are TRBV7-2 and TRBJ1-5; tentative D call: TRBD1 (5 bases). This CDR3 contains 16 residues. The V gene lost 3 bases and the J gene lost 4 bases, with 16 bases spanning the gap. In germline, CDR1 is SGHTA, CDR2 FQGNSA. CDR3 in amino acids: CASSFMGGLTNQPQHF. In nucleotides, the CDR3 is TGTGCCAGCAGCTTCATGGGGGGTCTTACAAATCAGCCCCAGCATTTT. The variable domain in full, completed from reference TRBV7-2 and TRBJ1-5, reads GAGVSQSPSNKVTEKGKDVELRCDPISGHTALYWYRQSLGQGLEFLIYFQGNSAPDKSGLPSDRFSAERTGGSVSTLTIQRTQQEDSAVYLCASSFMGGLTNQPQHFGDGTRLSIL.

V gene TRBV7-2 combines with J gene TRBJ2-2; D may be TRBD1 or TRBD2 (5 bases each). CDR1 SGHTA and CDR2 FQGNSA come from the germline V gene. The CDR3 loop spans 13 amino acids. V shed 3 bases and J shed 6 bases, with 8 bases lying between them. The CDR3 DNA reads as TGTGCCAGCAGCTTGGTGGGGGCCGGGGAGCTGTTTTTT. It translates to CASSLVGAGELFF.

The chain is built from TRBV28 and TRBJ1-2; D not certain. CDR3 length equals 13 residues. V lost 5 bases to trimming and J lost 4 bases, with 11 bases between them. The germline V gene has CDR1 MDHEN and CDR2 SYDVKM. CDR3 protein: CASSQNDVYGYTF. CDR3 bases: TGTGCCAGCAGTCAAAACGACGTCTATGGCTACACCTTC.

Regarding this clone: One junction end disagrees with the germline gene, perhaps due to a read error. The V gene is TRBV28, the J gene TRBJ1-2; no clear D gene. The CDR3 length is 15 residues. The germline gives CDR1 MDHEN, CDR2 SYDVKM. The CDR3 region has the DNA TGTGCCAGCAGCCCGACCACGATAGCTAACTATGGCCACACCTTC. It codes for CASSPTTIANYGHTF.

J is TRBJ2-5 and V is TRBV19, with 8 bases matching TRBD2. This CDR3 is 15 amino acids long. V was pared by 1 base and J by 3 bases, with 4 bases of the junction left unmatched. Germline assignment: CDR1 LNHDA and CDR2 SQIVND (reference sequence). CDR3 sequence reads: CASSIASGGEETQYF. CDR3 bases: TGTGCCAGTAGTATAGCCTCGGGGGGGGAAGAGACCCAGTACTTC.

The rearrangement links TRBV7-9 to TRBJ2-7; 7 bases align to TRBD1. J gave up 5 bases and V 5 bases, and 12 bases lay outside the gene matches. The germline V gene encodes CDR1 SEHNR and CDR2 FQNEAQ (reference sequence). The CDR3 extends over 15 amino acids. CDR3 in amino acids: CASSDDRVGPNEQYF. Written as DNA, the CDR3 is TGTGCCAGCAGCGATGACAGGGTGGGCCCAAACGAGCAGTACTTC.

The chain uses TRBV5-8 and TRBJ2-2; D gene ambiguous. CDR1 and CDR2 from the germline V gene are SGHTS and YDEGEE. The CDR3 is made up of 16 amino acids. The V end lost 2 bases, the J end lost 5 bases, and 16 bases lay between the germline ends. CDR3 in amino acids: CASSLGRVSVTGELFF. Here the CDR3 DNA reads TGTGCCAGCAGCTTAGGTCGGGTTTCGGTGACCGGGGAGCTGTTTTTT.

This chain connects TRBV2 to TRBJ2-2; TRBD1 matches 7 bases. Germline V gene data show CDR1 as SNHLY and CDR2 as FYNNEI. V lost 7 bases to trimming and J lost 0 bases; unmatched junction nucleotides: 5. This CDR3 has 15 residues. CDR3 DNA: TGTGCCAGCACCGCGGACAGGACGAACACCGGGGAGCTGTTTTTT. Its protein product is CASTADRTNTGELFF. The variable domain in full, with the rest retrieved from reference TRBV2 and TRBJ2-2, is EPEVTQTPSHQVTQMGQEVILRCVPISNHLYFYWYRQILGQKVEFLVSFYNNEISEKSEIFDDQFSVERPDGSNFTLKIRSTKLEDSAMYFCASTADRTNTGELFFGEGSRLTVL.

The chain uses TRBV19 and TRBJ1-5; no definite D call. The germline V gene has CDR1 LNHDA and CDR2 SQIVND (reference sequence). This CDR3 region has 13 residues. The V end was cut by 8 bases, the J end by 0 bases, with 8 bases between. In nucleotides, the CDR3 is TGTGCCAGTGGAGATTATAGCAATCAGCCCCAGCATTTT. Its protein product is CASGDYSNQPQHF.

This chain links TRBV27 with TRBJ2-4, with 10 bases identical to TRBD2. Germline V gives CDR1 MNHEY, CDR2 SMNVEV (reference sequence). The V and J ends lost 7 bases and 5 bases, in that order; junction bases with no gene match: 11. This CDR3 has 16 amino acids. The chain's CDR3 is CASKRGSGGAENIQYF. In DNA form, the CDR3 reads TGTGCCAGCAAGCGAGGAAGCGGGGGGGCGGAAAACATTCAGTACTTC.

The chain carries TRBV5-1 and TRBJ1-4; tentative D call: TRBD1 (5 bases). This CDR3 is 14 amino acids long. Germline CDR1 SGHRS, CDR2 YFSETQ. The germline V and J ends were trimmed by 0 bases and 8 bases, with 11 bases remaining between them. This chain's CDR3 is CASSLASGQEKLFF. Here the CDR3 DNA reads TGCGCCAGCAGCTTGGCCTCAGGGCAGGAAAAACTGTTTTTT.

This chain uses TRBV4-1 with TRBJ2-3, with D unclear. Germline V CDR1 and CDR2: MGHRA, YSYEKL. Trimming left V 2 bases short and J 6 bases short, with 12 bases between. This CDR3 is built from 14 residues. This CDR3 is CASSQPPRRDTQYF. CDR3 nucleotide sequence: TGCGCCAGCAGCCAACCCCCTCGCAGGGATACGCAGTATTTT.

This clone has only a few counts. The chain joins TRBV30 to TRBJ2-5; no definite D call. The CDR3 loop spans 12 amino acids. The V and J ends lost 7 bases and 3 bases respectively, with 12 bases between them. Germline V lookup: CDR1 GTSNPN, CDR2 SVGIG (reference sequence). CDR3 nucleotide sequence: TGTGCCTCCACGAGCCAGAAAGAGACCCAGTACTTC. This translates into CASTSQKETQYF. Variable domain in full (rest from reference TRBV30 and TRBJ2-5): SQTIHQWPATLVQPVGSPLSLECTVEGTSNPNLYWYRQAAGRGLQLLFYSVGIGQISSEVPQNLSASRPQDRQFILSSKKLLLSDSGFYLCASTSQKETQYFGPGTRLLVL.

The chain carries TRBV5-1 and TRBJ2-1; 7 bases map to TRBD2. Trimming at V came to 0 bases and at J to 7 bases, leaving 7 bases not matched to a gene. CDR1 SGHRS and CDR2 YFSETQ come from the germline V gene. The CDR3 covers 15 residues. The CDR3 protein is CASSLGGGGMNEQFF. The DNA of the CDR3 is TGCGCCAGCAGCTTGGGCGGGGGAGGGATGAATGAGCAGTTCTTC.

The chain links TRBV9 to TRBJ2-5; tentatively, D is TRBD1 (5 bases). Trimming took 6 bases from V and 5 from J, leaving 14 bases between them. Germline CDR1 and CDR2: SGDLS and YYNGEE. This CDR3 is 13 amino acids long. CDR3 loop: CASNGGPGETQYF. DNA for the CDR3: TGTGCCAGCAATGGCGGCCCAGGGGAGACCCAGTACTTC. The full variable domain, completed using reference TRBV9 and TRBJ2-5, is DSGVTQTPKHLITATGQRVTLRCSPRSGDLSVYWYQQSLDQGLQFLIQYYNGEERAKGNILERFSAQQFPDLHSELNLSSLELGDSALYFCASNGGPGETQYFGPGTRLLVL.

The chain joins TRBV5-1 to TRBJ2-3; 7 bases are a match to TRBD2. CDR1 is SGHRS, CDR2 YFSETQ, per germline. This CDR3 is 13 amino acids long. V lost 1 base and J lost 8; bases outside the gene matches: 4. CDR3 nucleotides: TGCGCCAGCAGCTTGCGTGGGGAGGGTACGCAGTATTTT. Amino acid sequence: CASSLRGEGTQYF.

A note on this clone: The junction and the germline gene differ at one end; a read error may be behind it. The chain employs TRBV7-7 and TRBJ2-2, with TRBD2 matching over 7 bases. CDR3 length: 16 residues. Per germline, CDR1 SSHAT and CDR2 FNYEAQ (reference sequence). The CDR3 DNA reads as TGTGCTAGCAGCTTAGCGGGCGGGACCAACACCGGGGAGCTGTTTTTT. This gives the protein CASSLAGGTNTGELFF. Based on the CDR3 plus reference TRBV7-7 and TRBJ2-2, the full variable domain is GAGVSQSPRYKVTKRGQDVTLRCDPISSHATLYWYQQALGQGPEFLTYFNYEAQPDKSGLPSDRFSAERPEGSISTLTIQRTEQRDSAMYRCASSLAGGTNTGELFFGEGSRLTVL.

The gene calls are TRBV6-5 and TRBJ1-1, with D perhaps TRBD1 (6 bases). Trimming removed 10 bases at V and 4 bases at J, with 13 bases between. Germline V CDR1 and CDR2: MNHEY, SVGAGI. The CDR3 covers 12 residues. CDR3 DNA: TGTGCCACCTGGGGGGCCGGCACTGAAGCTTTCTTT. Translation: CATWGAGTEAFF.

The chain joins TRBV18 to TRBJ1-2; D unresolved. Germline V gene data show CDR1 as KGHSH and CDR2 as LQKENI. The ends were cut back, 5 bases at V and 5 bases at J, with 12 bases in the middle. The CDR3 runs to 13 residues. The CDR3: CASSTGQEYGYTF. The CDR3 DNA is TGTGCCAGCTCAACCGGTCAGGAGTATGGCTACACCTTC.

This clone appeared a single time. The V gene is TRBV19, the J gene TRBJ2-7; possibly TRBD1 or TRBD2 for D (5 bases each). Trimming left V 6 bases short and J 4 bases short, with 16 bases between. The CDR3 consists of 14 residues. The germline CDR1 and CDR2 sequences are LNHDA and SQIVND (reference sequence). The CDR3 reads CASSFGGARYEQYF. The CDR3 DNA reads TGTGCCAGTAGCTTTGGGGGAGCACGTTACGAGCAGTACTTC. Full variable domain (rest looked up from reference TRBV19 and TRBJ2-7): DGGITQSPKYLFRKEGQNVTLSCEQNLNHDAMYWYRQDPGQGLRLIYYSQIVNDFQKGDIAEGYSVSREKKESFPLTVTSAQKNPTAFYLCASSFGGARYEQYFGPGTRLTVT.

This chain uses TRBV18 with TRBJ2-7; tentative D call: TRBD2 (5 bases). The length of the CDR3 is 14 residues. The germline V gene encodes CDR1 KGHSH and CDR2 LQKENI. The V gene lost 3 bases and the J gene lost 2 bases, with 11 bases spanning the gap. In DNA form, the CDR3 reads TGTGCCAGCTCACCGGCGGGTTTGACCTACGAGCAGTACTTC. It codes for CASSPAGLTYEQYF.

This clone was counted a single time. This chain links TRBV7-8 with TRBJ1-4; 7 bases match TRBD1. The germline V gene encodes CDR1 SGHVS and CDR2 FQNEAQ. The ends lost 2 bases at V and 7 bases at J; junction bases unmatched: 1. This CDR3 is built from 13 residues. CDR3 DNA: TGTGCCAGCAGCTTAAGGGGGCTTGAAAAACTGTTTTTT. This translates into CASSLRGLEKLFF.

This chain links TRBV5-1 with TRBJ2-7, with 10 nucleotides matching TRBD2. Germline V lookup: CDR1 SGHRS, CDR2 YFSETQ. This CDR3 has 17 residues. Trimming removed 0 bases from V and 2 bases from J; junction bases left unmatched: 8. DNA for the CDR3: TGCGCCAGCAGCTTGGCGGCCTCTAGCGGGAGAACCTACGAGCAGTACTTC. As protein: CASSLAASSGRTYEQYF.

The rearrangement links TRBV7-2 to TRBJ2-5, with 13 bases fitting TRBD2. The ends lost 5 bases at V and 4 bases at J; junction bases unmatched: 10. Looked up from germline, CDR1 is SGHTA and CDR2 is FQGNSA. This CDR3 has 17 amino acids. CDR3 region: CASSVRTSGGGRETQYF. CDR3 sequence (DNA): TGTGCCAGCAGCGTACGGACTAGCGGGGGAGGAAGAGAGACCCAGTACTTC.